This entry concerns a single T cell receptor (beta chain). Its antigen is still unknown. For the second PCR, which ran for about 6 to 11 cycles, a sample-barcoded 5' primer and a J-beta primer mix were used. Through a template-switch adaptor with 12 random nucleotides, each cDNA molecule received a tag. TCRdb re-called the 5' RACE reads through MiXCR, storing one row per CDR3 protein. The sample gives about 720,000 distinct CDR3 sequences, about a fifth of which show up once; roughly a fifth is in the top ten. The sample belongs to a study of blood T cells in healthy people across ages. The total RNA that was extracted per sample amounted to at least 5 micrograms. Trimming took off 0 bases at V and 5 bases at J, with 10 bases between the two ends. Germline V gene sequence: CDR1 LGHNA, CDR2 YSLEER. CDR3 length: 14 amino acids. Study results and caveats: There were more naive CD4+ cells and higher diversity in long-lived donors than in aged donors.

V and J are TRBV4-3 and TRBJ2-5, with D perhaps assigned TRBD1 or TRBD2 (5 bases each). Material: blood. The TCR was taken from a man between 65 and 79 years old in good health. The CDR3 region is CASSQERGWETQYF. The CDR3 DNA follows: TGCGCCAGCAGCCAAGAGAGGGGTTGGGAGACCCAGTACTTC.